The T cell receptor (beta chain) described here comes from a study of cytomegalovirus exposure and HLA in healthy donors. The study ran its PCR with 60 Vbeta and 13 Jbeta primers. Method: immunoSEQ multiplex PCR; TCRdb's copy keeps in-frame clones and lacks some. The sample lists under 150,000 clones; 70% to 90% were seen once. Comment on this clone: Antigen specificity is unknown.

Study conclusions and caveats: 164 TCR beta chains were listed as cytomegalovirus-associated. A later analysis linked a missense DCLRE1C variant to TCR beta V- and J-gene trimming. Testing in vitro showed a few CMV-associated chains specific for CMV antigens.

Germline trimming cut 6 bases from V and 2 bases from J; bases unmatched to any gene: 6. This CDR3 is 14 amino acids long. Germline loops: CDR1 SNHLY, CDR2 FYNNEI. Source material: PBMCs. The sequence was collected from a middle-aged man in good health and CMV-seronegative. This rearrangement joins TRBV2 to TRBJ2-5; 7 nucleotides line up with TRBD1. The CDR3 reads CASRSTGRQETQYF. The CDR3 DNA is TGTGCCAGCAGGTCGACAGGGCGTCAAGAGACCCAGTACTTC.